This T cell receptor (beta chain) stems from a study of T-cell memory formation after mild COVID-19. Study details: Among the donors, TCR clusters were largely specific to each donor.

This clonotype was counted a few times. What it binds is not known. MiXCR, run by TCRdb on the 5' RACE reads, gives a single entry per CDR3 protein. The sample lists hundreds of thousands of distinct CDR3 sequences, approximately 20% occurring once. Study findings and constraints: Clonal second-wave expansions that peaked on day 37 had unconfirmed SARS-CoV-2 specificity. Pre-infection memory harbored some responding clones, suggesting cross-reactive memory joined. CD4+ bias marked clones expanding day 15 to 37, unlike balanced contracting clones.

The CDR3 is made up of 14 amino acids. Germline CDR1 DFQATT, CDR2 SNEGSKA (reference sequence). Trimming removed 5 bases from V and 1 base from J, with 14 bases in between. This sequence originates from an adult woman who had mild COVID-19 (a few samples of this study predate the infection). Cell type and time point are not known. Sequenced: PBMCs or a T cell subset sorted from them (not recorded which). The rearrangement links TRBV20-1 to TRBJ1-2, with no clear D. The CDR3 loop reads CSAVQSLHNYGYTF. CDR3 nucleotide sequence: TGCAGTGCTGTCCAGAGCCTCCATAACTATGGCTACACCTTC.